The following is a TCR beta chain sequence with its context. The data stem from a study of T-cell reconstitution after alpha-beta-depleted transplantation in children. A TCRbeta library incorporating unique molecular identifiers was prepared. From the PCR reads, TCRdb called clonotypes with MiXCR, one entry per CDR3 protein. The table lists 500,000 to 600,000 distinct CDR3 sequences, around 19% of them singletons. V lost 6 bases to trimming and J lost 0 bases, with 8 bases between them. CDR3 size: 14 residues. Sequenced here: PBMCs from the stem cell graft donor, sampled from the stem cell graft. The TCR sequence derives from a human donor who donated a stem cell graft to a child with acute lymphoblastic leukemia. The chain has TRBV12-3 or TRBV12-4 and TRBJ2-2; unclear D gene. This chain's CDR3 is CASRNTSNTGELFF. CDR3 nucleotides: TGTGCCAGCAGGAACACCTCGAACACCGGGGAGCTGTTTTTT.